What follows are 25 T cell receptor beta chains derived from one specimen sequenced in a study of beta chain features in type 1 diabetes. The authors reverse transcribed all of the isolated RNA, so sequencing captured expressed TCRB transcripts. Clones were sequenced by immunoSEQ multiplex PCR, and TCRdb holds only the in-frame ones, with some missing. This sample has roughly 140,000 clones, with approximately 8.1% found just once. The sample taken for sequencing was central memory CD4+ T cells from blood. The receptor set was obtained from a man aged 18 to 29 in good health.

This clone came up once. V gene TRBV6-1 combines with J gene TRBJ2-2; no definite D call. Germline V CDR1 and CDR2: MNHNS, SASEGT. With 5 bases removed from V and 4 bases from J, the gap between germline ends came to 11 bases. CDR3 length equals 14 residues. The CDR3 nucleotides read TGTGCCAGCAGTTTAGGAGCATCCACCGGGGAGCTGTTTTTT. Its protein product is CASSLGASTGELFF.

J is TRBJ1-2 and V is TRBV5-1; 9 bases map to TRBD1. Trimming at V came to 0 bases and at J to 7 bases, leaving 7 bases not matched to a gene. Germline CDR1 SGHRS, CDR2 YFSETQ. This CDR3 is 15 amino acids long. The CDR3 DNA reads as TGCGCCAGCAGCTTGGATGTACAGGGGGCCAGTGGCTACACCTTC. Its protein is CASSLDVQGASGYTF.

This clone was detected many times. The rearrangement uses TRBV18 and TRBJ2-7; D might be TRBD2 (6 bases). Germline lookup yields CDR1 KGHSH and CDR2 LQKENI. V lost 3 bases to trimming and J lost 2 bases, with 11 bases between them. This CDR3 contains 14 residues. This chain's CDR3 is CASSPGPSAYEQYF. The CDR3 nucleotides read TGTGCCAGCTCACCCGGCCCTAGCGCCTACGAGCAGTACTTC.

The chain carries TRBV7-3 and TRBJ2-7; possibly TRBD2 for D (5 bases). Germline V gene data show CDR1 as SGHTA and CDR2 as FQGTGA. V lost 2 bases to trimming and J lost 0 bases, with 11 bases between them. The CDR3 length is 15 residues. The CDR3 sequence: CASSLYGISSYEQYF. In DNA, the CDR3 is TGTGCCAGCAGCTTATACGGGATAAGCTCCTACGAGCAGTACTTC.

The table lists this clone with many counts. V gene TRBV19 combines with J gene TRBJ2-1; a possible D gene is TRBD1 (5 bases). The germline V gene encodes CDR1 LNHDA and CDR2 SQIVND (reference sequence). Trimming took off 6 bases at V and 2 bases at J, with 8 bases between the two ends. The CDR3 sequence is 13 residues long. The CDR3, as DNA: TGTGCCAGTAGAGCACAGGCCTACAATGAGCAGTTCTTC. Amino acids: CASRAQAYNEQFF. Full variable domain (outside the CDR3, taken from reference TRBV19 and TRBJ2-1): DGGITQSPKYLFRKEGQNVTLSCEQNLNHDAMYWYRQDPGQGLRLIYYSQIVNDFQKGDIAEGYSVSREKKESFPLTVTSAQKNPTAFYLCASRAQAYNEQFFGPGTRLTVL.

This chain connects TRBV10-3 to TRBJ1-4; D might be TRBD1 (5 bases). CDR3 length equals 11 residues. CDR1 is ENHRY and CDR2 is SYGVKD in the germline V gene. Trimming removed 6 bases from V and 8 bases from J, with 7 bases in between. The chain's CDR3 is CAISSGEKLFF. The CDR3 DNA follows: TGTGCCATCAGCTCAGGGGAAAAACTGTTTTTT.

CDR3 nucleotide sequence: TGTGCCTGGAGTCGCGGGAGGAGCTCCTACGAGCAGTACTTC. It encodes CAWSRGRSSYEQYF. The chain links TRBV30 to TRBJ2-7; 8 bases match TRBD2. Germline lookup yields CDR1 GTSNPN and CDR2 SVGIG (reference sequence). V gave up 2 bases and J gave up 0 bases; unmatched junction bases: 3. The CDR3 loop spans 14 amino acids.

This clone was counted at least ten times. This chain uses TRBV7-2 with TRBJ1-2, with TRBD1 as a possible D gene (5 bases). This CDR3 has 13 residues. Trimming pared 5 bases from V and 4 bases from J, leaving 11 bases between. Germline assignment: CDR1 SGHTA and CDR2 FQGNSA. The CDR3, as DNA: TGTGCCAGCAGCCCCGTCGGGGGCTATGGCTACACCTTC. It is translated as CASSPVGGYGYTF.

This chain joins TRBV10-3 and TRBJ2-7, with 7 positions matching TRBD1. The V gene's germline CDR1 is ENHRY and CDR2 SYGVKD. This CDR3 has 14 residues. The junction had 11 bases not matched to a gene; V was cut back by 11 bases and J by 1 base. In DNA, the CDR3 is TGTGCCTCCCAAGCCCGACAGGGATCCTACGAGCAGTACTTC. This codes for CASQARQGSYEQYF.

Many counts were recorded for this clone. CDR3 in amino acids: CASSLGQGNIQYF. CDR3 DNA sequence: TGTGCCAGCAGCCTGGGACAGGGAAACATTCAGTACTTC. The chain uses TRBV7-9 and TRBJ2-4, with 9 bases lining up with TRBD1. This CDR3 has 13 amino acids. The germline gives CDR1 SEHNR, CDR2 FQNEAQ (reference sequence). After removal of 5 bases from V and 6 bases from J, the junction contained 2 bases not matched to a gene.

The DNA for the CDR3 is TGTGCCAGCAGTTTAGAGCTAGCGGTAGGCGAGCAGTACTTC. Protein product: CASSLELAVGEQYF. The chain employs TRBV28 and TRBJ2-5, with 7 positions matching TRBD2. The better agreement between TRBJ2-7 and the DNA end casts doubt on the J call. This CDR3 is built from 14 residues. The V gene's germline CDR1 is MDHEN and CDR2 SYDVKM.

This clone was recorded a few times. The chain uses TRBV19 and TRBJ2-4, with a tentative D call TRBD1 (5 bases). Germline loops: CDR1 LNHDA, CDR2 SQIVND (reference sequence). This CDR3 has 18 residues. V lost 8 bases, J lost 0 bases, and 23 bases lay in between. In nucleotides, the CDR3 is TGTGCCAGTCGTGGGGCCCGTGTGTTACCCGTAGCCAAAAACATTCAGTACTTC. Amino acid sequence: CASRGARVLPVAKNIQYF.

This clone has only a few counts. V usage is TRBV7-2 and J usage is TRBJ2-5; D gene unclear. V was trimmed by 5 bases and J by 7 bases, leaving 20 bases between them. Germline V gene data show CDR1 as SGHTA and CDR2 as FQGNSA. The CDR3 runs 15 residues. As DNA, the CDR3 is TGTGCCAGCAGCCCCGGCAGCGCGGTTATCGGGACCCAGTACTTC. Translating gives CASSPGSAVIGTQYF.

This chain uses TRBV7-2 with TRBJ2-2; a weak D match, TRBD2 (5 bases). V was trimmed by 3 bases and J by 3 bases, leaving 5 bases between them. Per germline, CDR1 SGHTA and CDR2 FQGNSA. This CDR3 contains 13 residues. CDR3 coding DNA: TGTGCCAGCAGCTTGGACTACACCGGGGAGCTGTTTTTT. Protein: CASSLDYTGELFF.

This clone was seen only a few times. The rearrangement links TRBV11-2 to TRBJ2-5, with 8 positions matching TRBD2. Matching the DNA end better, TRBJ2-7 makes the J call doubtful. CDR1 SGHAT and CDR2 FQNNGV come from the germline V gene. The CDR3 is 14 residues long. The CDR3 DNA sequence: TGTGCCAGCAGCTTGGGACTAGACTCCTACGAGCAGTACTTC. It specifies CASSLGLDSYEQYF.

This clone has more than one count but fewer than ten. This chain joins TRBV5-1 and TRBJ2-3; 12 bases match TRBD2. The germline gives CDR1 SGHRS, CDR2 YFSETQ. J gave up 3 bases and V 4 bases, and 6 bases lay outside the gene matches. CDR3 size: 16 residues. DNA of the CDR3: TGCGCCAGCAGCCAACTAGCGGGAGGCACGACAGATACGCAGTATTTT. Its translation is CASSQLAGGTTDTQYF.

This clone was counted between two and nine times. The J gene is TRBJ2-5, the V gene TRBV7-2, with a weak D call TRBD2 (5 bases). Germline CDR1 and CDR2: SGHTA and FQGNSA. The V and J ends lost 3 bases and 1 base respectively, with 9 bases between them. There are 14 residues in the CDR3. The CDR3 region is CASSFGGSQETQYF. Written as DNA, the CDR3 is TGTGCCAGCAGCTTTGGAGGCTCCCAAGAGACCCAGTACTTC.

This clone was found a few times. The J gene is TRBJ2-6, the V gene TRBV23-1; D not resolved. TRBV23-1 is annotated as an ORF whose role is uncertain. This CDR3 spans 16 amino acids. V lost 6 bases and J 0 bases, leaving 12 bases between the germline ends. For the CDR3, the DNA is TGCGCCAGCAGCCATGGCAGATACTCTGGGGCCAACGTCCTGACTTTC. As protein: CASSHGRYSGANVLTF.

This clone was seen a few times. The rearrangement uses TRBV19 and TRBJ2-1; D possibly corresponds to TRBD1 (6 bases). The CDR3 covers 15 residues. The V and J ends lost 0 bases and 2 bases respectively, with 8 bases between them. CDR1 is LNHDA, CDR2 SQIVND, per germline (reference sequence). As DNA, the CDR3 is TGTGCCAGTAGTATAGATACAGGGCCCTACAATGAGCAGTTCTTC. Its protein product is CASSIDTGPYNEQFF.

CDR3 sequence (DNA): TGCGCCAGCAGCTTGGCCGGGACAGTCGATCGGGGGGGCTACACCTTC. Protein product: CASSLAGTVDRGGYTF. The chain uses TRBV5-1 and TRBJ1-2, with 7 positions matching TRBD1. Germline values: CDR1 SGHRS, CDR2 YFSETQ. This CDR3 comprises 16 residues. Trimming removed 0 bases from V and 8 bases from J; junction bases left unmatched: 13.

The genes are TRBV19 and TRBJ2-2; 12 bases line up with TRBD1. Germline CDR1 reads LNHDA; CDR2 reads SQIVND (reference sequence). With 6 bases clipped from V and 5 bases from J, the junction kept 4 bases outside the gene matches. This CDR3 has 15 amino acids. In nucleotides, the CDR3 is TGTGCCAGTAGCCGGGACAGGGGGCATACCGGGGAGCTGTTTTTT. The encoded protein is CASSRDRGHTGELFF.

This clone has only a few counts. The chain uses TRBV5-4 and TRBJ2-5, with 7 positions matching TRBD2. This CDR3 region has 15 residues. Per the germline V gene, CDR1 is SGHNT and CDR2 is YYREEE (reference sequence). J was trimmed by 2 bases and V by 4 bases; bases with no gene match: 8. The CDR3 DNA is TGTGCCAGCAGCCTCCCCGGGAGGTTACAAGAGACCCAGTACTTC. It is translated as CASSLPGRLQETQYF.

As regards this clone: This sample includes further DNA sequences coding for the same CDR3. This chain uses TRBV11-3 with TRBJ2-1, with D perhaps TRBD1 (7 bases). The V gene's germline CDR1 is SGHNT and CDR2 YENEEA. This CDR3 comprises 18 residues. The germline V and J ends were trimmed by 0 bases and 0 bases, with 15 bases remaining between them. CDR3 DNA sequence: TGTGCCAGCAGCTTAGATCAGGGGGGCTCAAGCTCCTACAATGAGCAGTTCTTC. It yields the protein CASSLDQGGSSSYNEQFF.

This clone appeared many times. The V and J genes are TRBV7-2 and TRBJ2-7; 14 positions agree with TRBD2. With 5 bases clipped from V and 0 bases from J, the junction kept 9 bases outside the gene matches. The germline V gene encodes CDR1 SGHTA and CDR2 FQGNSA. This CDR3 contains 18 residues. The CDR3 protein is CASSPRHGTSGSSYEQYF. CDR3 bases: TGTGCCAGCAGCCCCAGACACGGGACTAGCGGGAGCTCCTACGAGCAGTACTTC. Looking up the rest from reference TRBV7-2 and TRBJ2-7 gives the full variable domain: GAGVSQSPSNKVTEKGKDVELRCDPISGHTALYWYRQSLGQGLEFLIYFQGNSAPDKSGLPSDRFSAERTGGSVSTLTIQRTQQEDSAVYLCASSPRHGTSGSSYEQYFGPGTRLTVT.

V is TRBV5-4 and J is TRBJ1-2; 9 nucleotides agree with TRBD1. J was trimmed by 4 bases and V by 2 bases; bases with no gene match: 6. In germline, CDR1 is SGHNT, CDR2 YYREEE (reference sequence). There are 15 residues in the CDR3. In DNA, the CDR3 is TGTGCCAGCAGCTTTTCGACAGGGGGTGGCTATGGCTACACCTTC. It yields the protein CASSFSTGGGYGYTF.